The 26 T cell receptor beta chains reported below all come from one sample, sequenced in a study of blood T cell repertoires in COVID-19. The repertoire was sequenced with immunoSEQ multiplex PCR; TCRdb's copy has only in-frame clones and lacks some. This table has roughly 100,000 clones, approximately 80% appearing once. Material for sequencing was peripheral blood. All receptors come from a man aged 55 to 70 with active or convalescent COVID-19.

This clone has a count of ten or more. V is TRBV6-1 and J is TRBJ2-1, with TRBD2 matching 10 bases. Germline V gene data show CDR1 as MNHNS and CDR2 as SASEGT. The CDR3 contains 17 residues. The V gene end was trimmed by 0 bases and the J gene end by 5 bases; junction bases not matched to a gene: 7. The CDR3 coding sequence is TGTGCCAGCAGTGAAGCGGGGGGTAGCGGGAGGCACAATGAGCAGTTCTTC. Translating gives CASSEAGGSGRHNEQFF.

The chain recombines TRBV4-1 with TRBJ2-7; perhaps TRBD2 as D (5 bases). V was shortened by 4 bases and J by 1 base, with 23 bases between the two germline ends. CDR3 size: 18 residues. Germline lookup yields CDR1 MGHRA and CDR2 YSYEKL. This chain's CDR3 is CASSREGGPSLFSYEQYF. The CDR3 nucleotides read TGCGCCAGCAGCCGTGAGGGCGGCCCTAGCCTTTTTTCCTACGAGCAGTACTTC.

This chain connects TRBV6-5 to TRBJ1-5; 7 bases match TRBD1. Trimming at V came to 0 bases and at J to 3 bases, leaving 2 bases not matched to a gene. Germline lookup yields CDR1 MNHEY and CDR2 SVGAGI. This CDR3 has 15 residues. The CDR3 loop is CASSYSQGVNQPQHF. CDR3 nucleotides: TGTGCCAGCAGTTACTCCCAGGGGGTCAATCAGCCCCAGCATTTT.

The rearrangement links TRBV19 to TRBJ2-2; 9 nucleotides match TRBD2. After removal of 3 bases from V and 2 bases from J, the junction contained 1 base not matched to a gene. This CDR3 has 15 residues. The germline V gene has CDR1 LNHDA and CDR2 SQIVND (reference sequence). CDR3 loop: CASSISGRNTGELFF. The CDR3, as DNA: TGTGCCAGTAGTATTAGCGGGAGAAACACCGGGGAGCTGTTTTTT.

The chain joins TRBV21-1 to TRBJ2-7; the table names TRBD1, a call not compared with the DNA. TRBV21-1 is recorded as a pseudogene. The CDR3 extends over 16 amino acids. The CDR3 loop reads CASSKYNRTGAYEQYF. CDR3 sequence (DNA): TGTGCCAGCAGCAAATATAATAGGACAGGAGCCTACGAGCAGTACTTC.

This clone came up a few times. CDR3 amino acids: CASSEDSQETQYF. The CDR3 DNA follows: TGTGCCAGCAGTGAAGACAGCCAAGAGACCCAGTACTTC. The rearrangement links TRBV2 to TRBJ2-5; D is unclear. The germline V gene has CDR1 SNHLY and CDR2 FYNNEI. V was trimmed by 1 base and J by 1 base, leaving 4 bases between them. The CDR3 is 13 amino acids.

This chain uses TRBV28 with TRBJ2-7; D might be TRBD2 (6 bases). Germline V gene lookup returns CDR1 MDHEN and CDR2 SYDVKM. This CDR3 spans 16 amino acids. V lost 2 bases and J 5 bases, leaving 19 bases between the germline ends. CDR3 sequence (DNA): TGTGCCAGCAGTTTAGGTACGGGACTGGGAGAGGACGAGCAGTACTTC. Encoded protein: CASSLGTGLGEDEQYF.

CDR3: CASGQSNQPQHF. The DNA of the CDR3 is TGTGCCAGTGGGCAGTCCAATCAGCCCCAGCATTTT. The chain combines TRBV25-1 with TRBJ1-5; D unclear. Looked up from germline, CDR1 is MGHDK and CDR2 is SYGVNS. There are 12 residues in the CDR3. V was clipped by 9 bases and J by 3 bases, with 9 bases between them.

The chain is built from TRBV6-1 and TRBJ2-7; 10 bases are a match to TRBD1. Germline CDR1 reads MNHNS; CDR2 reads SASEGT. The V and J ends lost 1 base and 6 bases, in that order; junction bases with no gene match: 6. This CDR3 has 15 amino acids. CDR3 region: CASSEGDRGRPEQYF. The CDR3 DNA reads as TGTGCCAGCAGTGAAGGGGACAGGGGTCGGCCCGAGCAGTACTTC.

This chain connects TRBV3-1 (or the pseudogene TRBV3-2) to TRBJ1-5, with D tentatively TRBD1 (6 bases). Trimming took 5 bases from V and 2 from J, leaving 13 bases between them. This CDR3 spans 15 amino acids. Germline CDR1 is LGHDT and CDR2 is YNNKEL (reference sequence). The CDR3 nucleotides are TGTGCCAGCAGCGCCGACCCAGGGGGCAATCAGCCCCAGCATTTT. Translation: CASSADPGGNQPQHF.

The chain couples TRBV28 to TRBJ2-1, with a weak D call TRBD2 (6 bases). The CDR3 is 18 residues long. Trimming took 6 bases from V and 6 from J, leaving 27 bases between them. Germline V lookup: CDR1 MDHEN, CDR2 SYDVKM. CDR3 sequence: CASSVKFLADGTPNEQFF. CDR3 DNA sequence: TGTGCCAGCAGCGTAAAATTTTTAGCCGACGGGACTCCCAATGAGCAGTTCTTC.

The chain uses TRBV5-1 and TRBJ1-1; TRBD1 might be the D (5 bases). This CDR3 spans 14 amino acids. V shed 5 bases and J shed 1 base, with 12 bases lying between them. Germline V CDR1 and CDR2: SGHRS, YFSETQ. CDR3 loop: CASRRGGQNTEAFF. The DNA for the CDR3 is TGCGCCAGCAGAAGGGGAGGGCAGAACACTGAAGCTTTCTTT.

This chain joins TRBV11-2 and TRBJ2-2, with TRBD1 as a possible D gene (7 bases). Trimming removed 4 bases at V and 7 bases at J, with 16 bases between. There are 15 residues in the CDR3. Germline CDR1 reads SGHAT; CDR2 reads FQNNGV. CDR3 protein: CASSSIRGVLGELFF. In nucleotides, the CDR3 is TGTGCCAGCAGCTCTATCAGGGGGGTACTCGGGGAGCTGTTTTTT.

V is TRBV28 and J is TRBJ2-7, with 11 bases aligning to TRBD2. CDR1 is MDHEN and CDR2 is SYDVKM in the germline V gene. After removal of 5 bases from V and 3 bases from J, the junction contained 9 bases not matched to a gene. There are 16 residues in the CDR3. In DNA form, the CDR3 reads TGTGCCAGCAGTCCGGGGACTAGCGGCTTTTTCTACGAGCAGTACTTC. This codes for CASSPGTSGFFYEQYF.

This clone has a single count. CDR3: CASSLGRKAGRENTEAFF. Written as DNA, the CDR3 is TGTGCCAGCAGCTTAGGGAGGAAGGCGGGGAGGGAGAACACTGAAGCTTTCTTT. This chain connects TRBV7-8 to TRBJ1-1; no clear D gene. V was pared by 1 base and J by 1 base, with 19 bases between. The CDR3 contains 18 residues. The germline V gene has CDR1 SGHVS and CDR2 FQNEAQ.

The chain uses TRBV10-2 and TRBJ2-3, with D possibly matching TRBD2 (6 bases). The germline CDR1 and CDR2 sequences are WSHSY and SAAADI. V was cut by 11 bases and J by 3 bases, with 15 bases left in between. The CDR3 runs 13 residues. CDR3 bases: TGCGCCTGCCGGGACTGGCAGACAGATACGCAGTATTTT. Its translation is CACRDWQTDTQYF.

V is TRBV9 and J is TRBJ1-4; 7 bases are a match to TRBD1. V was clipped by 0 bases and J by 8 bases; unmatched bases: 7. CDR1 is SGDLS, CDR2 YYNGEE, per germline. This CDR3 is 15 amino acids long. CDR3 amino acids: CASSVEGTGEEKLFF. CDR3 in DNA: TGTGCCAGCAGCGTAGAAGGAACAGGGGAGGAAAAACTGTTTTTT.

The chain recombines TRBV3-1 (or the pseudogene TRBV3-2) with TRBJ1-1; TRBD1 is a possible D gene (6 bases). Between the trimmed V and J ends, which lost 4 bases and 8 bases, there was a span of 17 bases. The CDR3 has 14 residues. CDR1 is LGHDT and CDR2 is YNNKEL in the germline V gene (reference sequence). The chain's CDR3 is CASSPGRTAAEAFF. For the CDR3, the DNA is TGTGCCAGCAGCCCAGGGCGGACAGCGGCCGAAGCTTTCTTT.

This rearrangement joins TRBV2 to TRBJ1-5; 8 bases fit TRBD1. Germline CDR1 reads SNHLY; CDR2 reads FYNNEI. The CDR3 has 15 residues. The junction had 13 bases not matched to a gene; V was cut back by 7 bases and J by 8 bases. Here the CDR3 DNA reads TGTGCCAGCACCCTTAGAGACAGGGGCACCAAGCCCCAGCATTTT. Its translation: CASTLRDRGTKPQHF.

The chain couples TRBV10-2 to TRBJ2-7; D remains unclear. The CDR3 has 13 amino acids. Trimming took off 8 bases at V and 1 base at J, with 12 bases between the two ends. Germline loops: CDR1 WSHSY, CDR2 SAAADI. Here the CDR3 DNA reads TGCGCCAGCGGGCCGAATTTTTCCTACGAGCAGTACGTC. Protein sequence: CASGPNFSYEQYV.

This sequence joins TRBV19 and TRBJ1-6, with TRBD1 matching over 7 bases. The CDR3 totals 13 residues. V shed 5 bases, J shed 9 bases, and the junction held 4 bases outside the gene matches. Germline V gene lookup returns CDR1 LNHDA and CDR2 SQIVND (reference sequence). The CDR3 loop reads CASSRTGASPLHF. The CDR3 nucleotides are TGTGCCAGTAGTCGGACAGGAGCTTCACCCCTCCACTTT.

This sequence joins TRBV6-5 and TRBJ2-5; the D gene is possibly TRBD2 (7 bases). This CDR3 is 13 amino acids long. Trimming cost V 6 bases and J 4 bases, with 12 bases left between them. Germline values: CDR1 MNHEY, CDR2 SVGAGI. The CDR3 protein is CASRVGGGETQYF. CDR3 DNA sequence: TGTGCCAGCAGAGTGGGAGGGGGAGAGACCCAGTACTTC.

V is TRBV14 and J is TRBJ2-2; 9 nucleotides agree with TRBD2. The germline V gene has CDR1 SGHDN and CDR2 FVKESK. The CDR3 length is 16 residues. V lost 4 bases and J lost 2; bases outside the gene matches: 5. The CDR3 bases are TGTGCCAGCAGCCGCGGACTAGCGACCAACACCGGGGAGCTGTTTTTT. It yields the protein CASSRGLATNTGELFF.

The chain is built from TRBV5-1 and TRBJ1-1, with D possibly being TRBD1 (6 bases). The CDR3 is 14 residues long. V was shortened by 4 bases and J by 10 bases, with 20 bases between the two germline ends. Germline CDR1 SGHRS, CDR2 YFSETQ. The CDR3 loop reads CASSESGAPRGAFF. For the CDR3, the DNA is TGCGCCAGCAGCGAGTCAGGGGCCCCACGGGGAGCTTTCTTT.

This chain links TRBV6-1 with TRBJ2-3, with TRBD2 matching 10 bases. Trimming removed 4 bases from V and 1 base from J; junction bases left unmatched: 8. In germline, CDR1 is MNHNS, CDR2 SASEGT. This CDR3 comprises 17 residues. CDR3 in amino acids: CASSGLAGEVGTDTQYF. In nucleotides, the CDR3 is TGTGCCAGCAGTGGGCTAGCGGGAGAAGTTGGCACAGATACGCAGTATTTT.

The V and J genes are TRBV18 and TRBJ1-6, with 8 nucleotides matching TRBD1. The CDR3 is made up of 14 amino acids. Unmatched junction bases numbered 3, after V lost 3 bases and J lost 8 bases. Germline V gene data show CDR1 as KGHSH and CDR2 as LQKENI. DNA for the CDR3: TGTGCCAGCTCACCGGGGACAGGATATTCACCCCTCCACTTT. Its protein is CASSPGTGYSPLHF.